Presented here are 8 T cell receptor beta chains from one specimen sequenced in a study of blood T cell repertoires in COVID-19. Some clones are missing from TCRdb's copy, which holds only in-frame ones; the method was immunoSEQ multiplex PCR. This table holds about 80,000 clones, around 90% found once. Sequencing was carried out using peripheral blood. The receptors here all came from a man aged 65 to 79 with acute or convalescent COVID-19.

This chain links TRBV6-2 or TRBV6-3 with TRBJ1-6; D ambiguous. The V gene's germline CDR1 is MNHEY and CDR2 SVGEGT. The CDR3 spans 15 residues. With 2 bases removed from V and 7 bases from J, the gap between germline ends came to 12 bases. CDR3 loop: CASSYATPRNSPLHF. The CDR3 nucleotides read TGTGCCAGCAGTTACGCGACACCCCGAAATTCACCCCTCCACTTT.

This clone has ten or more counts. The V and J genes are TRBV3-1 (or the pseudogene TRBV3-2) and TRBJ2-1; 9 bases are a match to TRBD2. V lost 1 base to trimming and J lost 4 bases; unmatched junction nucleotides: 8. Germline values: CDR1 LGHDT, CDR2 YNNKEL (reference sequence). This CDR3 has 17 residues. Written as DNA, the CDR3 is TGTGCCAGCAGCCAAGGAGCCACTAGCGGGTGGTACAATGAGCAGTTCTTC. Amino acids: CASSQGATSGWYNEQFF.

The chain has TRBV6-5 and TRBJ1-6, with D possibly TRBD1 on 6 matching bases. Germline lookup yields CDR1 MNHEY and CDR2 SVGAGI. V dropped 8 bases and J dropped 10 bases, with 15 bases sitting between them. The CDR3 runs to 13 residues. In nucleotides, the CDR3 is TGTGCCAGCCAGACAGGTAGTAGGTCACCCCTCCACTTT. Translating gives CASQTGSRSPLHF.

This chain's CDR3 is CATSGTGTVLALGYTF. In DNA, the CDR3 is TGTGCCACCTCCGGGACAGGCACAGTTTTGGCTCTGGGCTACACCTTC. The V and J genes are TRBV2 and TRBJ1-2; 8 bases fit TRBD1. Germline-derived CDR1 and CDR2 are SNHLY and FYNNEI. V lost 10 bases and J lost 8; bases outside the gene matches: 21. This CDR3 is 16 amino acids long.

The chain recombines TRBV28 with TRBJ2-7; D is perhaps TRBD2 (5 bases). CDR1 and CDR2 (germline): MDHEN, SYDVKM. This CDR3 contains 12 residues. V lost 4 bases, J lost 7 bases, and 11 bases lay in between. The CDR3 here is CASSSDLWEQYF. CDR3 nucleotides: TGTGCCAGCAGTTCGGACTTGTGGGAGCAGTACTTC.

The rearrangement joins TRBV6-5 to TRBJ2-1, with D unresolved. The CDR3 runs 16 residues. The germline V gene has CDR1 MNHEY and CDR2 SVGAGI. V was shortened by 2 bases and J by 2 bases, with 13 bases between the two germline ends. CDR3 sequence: CASSYRVAPPYNEQFF. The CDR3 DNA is TGTGCCAGCAGTTACCGTGTAGCCCCCCCCTACAATGAGCAGTTCTTC.

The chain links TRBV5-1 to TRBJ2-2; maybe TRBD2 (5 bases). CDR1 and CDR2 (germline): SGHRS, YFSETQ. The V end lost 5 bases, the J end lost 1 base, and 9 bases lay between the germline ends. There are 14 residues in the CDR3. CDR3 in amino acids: CASRRAENTGELFF. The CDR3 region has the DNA TGCGCCAGCAGGCGGGCAGAGAACACCGGGGAGCTGTTTTTT.

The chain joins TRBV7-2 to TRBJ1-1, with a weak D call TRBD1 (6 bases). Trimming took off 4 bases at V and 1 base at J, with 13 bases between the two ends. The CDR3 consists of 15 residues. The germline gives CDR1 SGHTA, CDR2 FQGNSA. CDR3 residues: CASSWGDRQNTEAFF. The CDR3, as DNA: TGTGCCAGCAGCTGGGGAGACAGGCAGAACACTGAAGCTTTCTTT.